One TCR beta chain is described in this entry. Random hexamers primed reverse transcription of roughly 0.5 to 1 ug RNA. TCRdb reanalysed the immunoSEQ multiplex PCR reads using MiXCR and keeps one entry per CDR3 protein. This table has over 150,000 distinct CDR3 sequences, about 95% appearing once. This CDR3 region has 14 residues. Germline values: CDR1 DFQATT, CDR2 SNEGSKA (reference sequence). V was pared by 1 base and J by 7 bases, with 16 bases between. Bulk CD8+ and CD4+ cells came from magnetic negative isolation; CD8+ TEMRA by FACS. The source of the sample is a study of CD8 T cells in Susac syndrome.

The receptor was derived from a human donor with multiple sclerosis. This chain links TRBV20-1 with TRBJ1-1, with D tentatively TRBD1 (5 bases). The sample consisted of CD4+ T cells from PBMCs. CDR3 DNA: TGCAGTGCTAGAGCATCCGGACGGGGGATTGAAGCTTTCTTT. It translates to CSARASGRGIEAFF.